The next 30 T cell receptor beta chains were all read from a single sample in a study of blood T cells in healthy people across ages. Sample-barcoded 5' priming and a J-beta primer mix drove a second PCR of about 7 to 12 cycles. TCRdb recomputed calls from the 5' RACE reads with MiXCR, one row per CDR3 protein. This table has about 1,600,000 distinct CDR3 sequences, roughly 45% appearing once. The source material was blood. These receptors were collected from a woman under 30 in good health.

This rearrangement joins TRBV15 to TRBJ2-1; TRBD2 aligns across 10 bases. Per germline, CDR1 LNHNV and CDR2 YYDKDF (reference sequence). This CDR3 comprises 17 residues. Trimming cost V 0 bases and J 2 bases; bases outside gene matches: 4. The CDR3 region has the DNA TGTGCCACCAGCAGAGATGGAGCGGGAGGGACCTACAATGAGCAGTTCTTC. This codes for CATSRDGAGGTYNEQFF.

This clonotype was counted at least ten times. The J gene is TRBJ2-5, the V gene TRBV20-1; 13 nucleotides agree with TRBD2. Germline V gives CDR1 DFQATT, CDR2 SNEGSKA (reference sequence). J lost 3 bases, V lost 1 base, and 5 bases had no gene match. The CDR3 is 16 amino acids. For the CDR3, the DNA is TGCAGTGCTAGAGCGACCGGGACTAGCGGGAAAGAGACCCAGTACTTC. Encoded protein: CSARATGTSGKETQYF.

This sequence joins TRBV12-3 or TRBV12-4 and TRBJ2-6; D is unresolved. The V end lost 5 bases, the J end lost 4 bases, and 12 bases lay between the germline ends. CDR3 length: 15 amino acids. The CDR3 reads CASSLRNPGANVLTF. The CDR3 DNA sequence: TGTGCCAGCAGTCTACGAAACCCCGGGGCCAACGTCCTGACTTTC.

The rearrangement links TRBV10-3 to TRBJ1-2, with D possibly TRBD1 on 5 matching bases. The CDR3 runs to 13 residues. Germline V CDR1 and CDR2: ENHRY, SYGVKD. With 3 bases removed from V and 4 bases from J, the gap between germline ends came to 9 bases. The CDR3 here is CAISDSRGYGYTF. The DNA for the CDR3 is TGTGCCATCAGTGACTCGAGGGGCTATGGCTACACCTTC.

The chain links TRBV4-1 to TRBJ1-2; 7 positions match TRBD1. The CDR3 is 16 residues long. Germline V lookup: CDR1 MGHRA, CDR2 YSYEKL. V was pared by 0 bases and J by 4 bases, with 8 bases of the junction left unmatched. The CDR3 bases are TGCGCCAGCAGCCAAGACTTGACAGGGACTCCCTATGGCTACACCTTC. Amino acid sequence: CASSQDLTGTPYGYTF.

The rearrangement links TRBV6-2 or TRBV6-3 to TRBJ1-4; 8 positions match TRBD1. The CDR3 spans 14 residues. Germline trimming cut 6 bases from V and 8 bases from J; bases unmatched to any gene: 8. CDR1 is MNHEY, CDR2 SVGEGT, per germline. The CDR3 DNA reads TGTGCCAGCAGAGAACAGGGGGGAGACGAAAAACTGTTTTTT. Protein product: CASREQGGDEKLFF.

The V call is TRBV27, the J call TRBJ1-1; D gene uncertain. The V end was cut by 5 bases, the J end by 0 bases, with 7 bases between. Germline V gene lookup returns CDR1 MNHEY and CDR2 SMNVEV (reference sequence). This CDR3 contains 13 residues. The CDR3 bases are TGTGCCAGCAGTGTGATGATGAACACTGAAGCTTTCTTT. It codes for CASSVMMNTEAFF.

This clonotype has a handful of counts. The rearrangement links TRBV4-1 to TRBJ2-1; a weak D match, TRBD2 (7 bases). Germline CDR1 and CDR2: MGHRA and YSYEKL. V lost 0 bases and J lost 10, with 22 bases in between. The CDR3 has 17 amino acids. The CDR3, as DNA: TGCGCCAGCAGCCAAGAACCTAGCGGAACTTGGGGGGGCGAGCAGTTCTTC. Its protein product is CASSQEPSGTWGGEQFF.

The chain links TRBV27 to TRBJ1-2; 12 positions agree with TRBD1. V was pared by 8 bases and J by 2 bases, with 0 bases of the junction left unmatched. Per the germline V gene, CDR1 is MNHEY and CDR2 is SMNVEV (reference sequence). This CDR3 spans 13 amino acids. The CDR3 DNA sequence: TGTGCCAGCGGGACAGGGGGCAACTATGGCTACACCTTC. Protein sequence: CASGTGGNYGYTF.

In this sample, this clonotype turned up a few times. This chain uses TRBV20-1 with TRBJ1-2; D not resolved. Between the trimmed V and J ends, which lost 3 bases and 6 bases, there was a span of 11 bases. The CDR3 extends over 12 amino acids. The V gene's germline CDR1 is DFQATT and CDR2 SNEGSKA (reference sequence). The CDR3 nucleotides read TGCAGTGCTAGCTATACAAAAAATGGCTACACCTTC. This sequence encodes CSASYTKNGYTF.

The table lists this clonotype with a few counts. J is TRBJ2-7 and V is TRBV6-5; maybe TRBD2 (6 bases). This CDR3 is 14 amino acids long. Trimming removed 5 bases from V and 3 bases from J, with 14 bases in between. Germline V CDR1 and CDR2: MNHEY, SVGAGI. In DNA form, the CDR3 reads TGTGCCAGCAGTCCCGTGGAGGGCCTCTACGAGCAGTACTTC. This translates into CASSPVEGLYEQYF.

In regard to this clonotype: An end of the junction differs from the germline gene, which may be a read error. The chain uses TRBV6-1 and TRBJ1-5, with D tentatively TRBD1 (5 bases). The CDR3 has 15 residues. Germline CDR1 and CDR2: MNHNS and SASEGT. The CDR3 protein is CASSVVQVGNQPQHF. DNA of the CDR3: TGTGCCAGTAGTGTGGTACAGGTGGGTAATCAGCCCCAGCATTTT.

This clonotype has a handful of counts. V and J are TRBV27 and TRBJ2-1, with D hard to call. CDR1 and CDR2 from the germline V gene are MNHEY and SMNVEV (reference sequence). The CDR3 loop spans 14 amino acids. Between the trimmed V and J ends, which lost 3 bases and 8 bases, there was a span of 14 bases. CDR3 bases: TGTGCCAGCAGTTTCGACTCCTCCGGCGATGAGCAGTTCTTC. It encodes CASSFDSSGDEQFF.

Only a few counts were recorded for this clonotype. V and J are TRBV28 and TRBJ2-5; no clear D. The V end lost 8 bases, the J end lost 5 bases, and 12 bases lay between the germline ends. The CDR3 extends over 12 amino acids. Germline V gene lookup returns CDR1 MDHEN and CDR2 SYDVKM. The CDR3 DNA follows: TGTGCCAGCGGTATTTTTGGCGAGACCCAGTACTTC. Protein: CASGIFGETQYF.

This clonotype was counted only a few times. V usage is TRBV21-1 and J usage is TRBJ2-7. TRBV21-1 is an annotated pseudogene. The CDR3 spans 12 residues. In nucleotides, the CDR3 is TGTGCCAGCAGTATTTTCATCTACGAGCAGTACTTC. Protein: CASSIFIYEQYF.

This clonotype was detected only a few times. Here the CDR3 reads CASSLNPVPNEKLFF. The CDR3 DNA sequence: TGTGCCAGCAGTCTCAACCCGGTGCCTAATGAAAAACTGTTTTTT. The chain links TRBV27 to TRBJ1-4, with unresolved D. V lost 5 bases, J lost 3 bases, and 13 bases lay in between. Germline-derived CDR1 and CDR2 are MNHEY and SMNVEV (reference sequence). The length of the CDR3 is 15 residues.

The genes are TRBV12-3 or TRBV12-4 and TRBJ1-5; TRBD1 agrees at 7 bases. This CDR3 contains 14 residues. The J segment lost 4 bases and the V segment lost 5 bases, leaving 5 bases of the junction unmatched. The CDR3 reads CASSAGQRNQPQHF. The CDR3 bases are TGTGCCAGCAGTGCGGGACAGAGGAATCAGCCCCAGCATTTT.

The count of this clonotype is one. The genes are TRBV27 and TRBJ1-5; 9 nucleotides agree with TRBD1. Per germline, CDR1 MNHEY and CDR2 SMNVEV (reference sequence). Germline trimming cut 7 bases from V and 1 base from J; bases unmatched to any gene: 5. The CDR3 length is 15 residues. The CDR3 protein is CASTAGQGSNQPQHF. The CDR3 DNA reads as TGTGCCAGCACTGCGGGACAGGGAAGCAATCAGCCCCAGCATTTT.

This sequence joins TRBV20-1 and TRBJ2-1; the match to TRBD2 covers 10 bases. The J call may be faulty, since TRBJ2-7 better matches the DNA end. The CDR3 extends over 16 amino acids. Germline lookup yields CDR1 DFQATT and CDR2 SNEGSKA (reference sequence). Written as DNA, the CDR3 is TGCAGTGCTAGAGACGGAGCGGGGGGGCCTTACAATGAGCAGTACTTC. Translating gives CSARDGAGGPYNEQYF.

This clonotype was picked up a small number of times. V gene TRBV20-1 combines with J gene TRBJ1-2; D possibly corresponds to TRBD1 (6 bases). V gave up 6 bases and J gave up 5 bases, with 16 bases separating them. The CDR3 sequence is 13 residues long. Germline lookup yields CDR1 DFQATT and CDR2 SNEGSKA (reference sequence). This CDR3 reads CSAMAAGEYGYTF. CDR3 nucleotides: TGCAGTGCCATGGCGGCAGGGGAGTATGGCTACACCTTC.

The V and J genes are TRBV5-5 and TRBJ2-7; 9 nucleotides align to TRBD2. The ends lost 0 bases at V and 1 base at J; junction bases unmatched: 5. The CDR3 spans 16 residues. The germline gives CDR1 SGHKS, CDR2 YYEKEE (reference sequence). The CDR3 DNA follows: TGTGCCAGCAGCTTGGTGCAGCGGGAGGCATCCTACGAGCAGTACTTC. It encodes CASSLVQREASYEQYF.

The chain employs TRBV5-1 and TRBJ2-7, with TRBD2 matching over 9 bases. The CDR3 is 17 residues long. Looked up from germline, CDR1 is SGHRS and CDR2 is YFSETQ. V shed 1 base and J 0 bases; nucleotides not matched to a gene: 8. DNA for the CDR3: TGCGCCAGCAGCTTGTTCTGGCGGGAGGGCCTCTCCTACGAGCAGTACTTC. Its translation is CASSLFWREGLSYEQYF.

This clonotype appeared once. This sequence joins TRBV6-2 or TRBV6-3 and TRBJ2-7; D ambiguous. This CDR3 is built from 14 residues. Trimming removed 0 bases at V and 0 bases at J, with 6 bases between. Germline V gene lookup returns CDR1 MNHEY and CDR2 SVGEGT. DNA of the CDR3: TGTGCCAGCAGTTACTCTCAGATCTCCTACGAGCAGTACTTC. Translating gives CASSYSQISYEQYF.

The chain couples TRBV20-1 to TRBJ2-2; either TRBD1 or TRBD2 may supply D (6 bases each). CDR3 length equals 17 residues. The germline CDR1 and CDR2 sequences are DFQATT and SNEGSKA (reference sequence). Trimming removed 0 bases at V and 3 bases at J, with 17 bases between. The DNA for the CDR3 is TGCAGTGCTAGAGATGACGGGGGCTCCACGGACACCGGGGAGCTGTTTTTT. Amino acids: CSARDDGGSTDTGELFF.

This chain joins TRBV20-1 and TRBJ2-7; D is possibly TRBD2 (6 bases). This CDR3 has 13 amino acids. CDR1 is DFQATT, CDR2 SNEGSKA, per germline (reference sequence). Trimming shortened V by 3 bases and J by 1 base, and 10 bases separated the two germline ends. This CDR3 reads CSASAGRSYEQYF. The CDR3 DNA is TGCAGTGCTAGTGCGGGAAGGTCCTACGAGCAGTACTTC.

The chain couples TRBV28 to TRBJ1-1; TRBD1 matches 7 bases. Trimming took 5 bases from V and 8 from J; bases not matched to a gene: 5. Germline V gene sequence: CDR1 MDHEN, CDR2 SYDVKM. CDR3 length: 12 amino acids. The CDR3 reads CASSRPGQEAFF. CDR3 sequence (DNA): TGTGCCAGCAGTCGCCCGGGACAGGAAGCTTTCTTT.

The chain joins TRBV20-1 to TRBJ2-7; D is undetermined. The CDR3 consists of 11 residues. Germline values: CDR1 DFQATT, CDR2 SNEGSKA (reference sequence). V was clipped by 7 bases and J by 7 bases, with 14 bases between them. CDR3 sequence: CSGVRYNEQYF. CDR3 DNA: TGCAGTGGAGTTAGATACAATGAGCAGTACTTC.

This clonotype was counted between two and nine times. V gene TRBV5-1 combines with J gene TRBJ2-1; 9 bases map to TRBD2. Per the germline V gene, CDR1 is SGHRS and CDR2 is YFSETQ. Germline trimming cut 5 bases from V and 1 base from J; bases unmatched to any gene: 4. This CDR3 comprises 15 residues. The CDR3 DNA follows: TGCGCCAGCAGGTATCTAGCGGGGTCCTACAATGAGCAGTTCTTC. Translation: CASRYLAGSYNEQFF.

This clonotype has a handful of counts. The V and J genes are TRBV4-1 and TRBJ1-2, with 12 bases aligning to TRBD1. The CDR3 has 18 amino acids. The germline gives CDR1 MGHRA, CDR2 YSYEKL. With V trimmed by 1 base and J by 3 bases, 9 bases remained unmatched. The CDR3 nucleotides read TGCGCCAGCAGCCAAGCCCGGGACAGGGGGCAGGGTGACTATGGCTACACCTTC. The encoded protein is CASSQARDRGQGDYGYTF.

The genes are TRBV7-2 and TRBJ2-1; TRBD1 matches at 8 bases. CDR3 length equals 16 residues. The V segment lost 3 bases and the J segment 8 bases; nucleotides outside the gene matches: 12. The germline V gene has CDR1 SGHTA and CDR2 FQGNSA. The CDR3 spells CASSFGQGPPADEQFF. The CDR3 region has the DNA TGTGCCAGCAGCTTCGGACAGGGACCCCCTGCTGATGAGCAGTTCTTC.